This T cell receptor (beta chain) was observed in a study of OX40 agonist ivuxolimab in advanced cancers. A word on this clone: Its matching antigen is unknown.

From germline, CDR1 is SGHDT and CDR2 YYEEEE. V dropped 5 bases and J dropped 5; count of bases not matched to a gene: 6. This CDR3 has 14 amino acids. Sampled blood was obtained at baseline, cycle 4 day 1, and cycle 7 day 1. Study-level points and caveats: Expanded peripheral T cell antigen specificity was not determined. With doses of 0.1-3.0 mg/kg, partial responders showed among the lowest clonal expansion. In a subset of nonresponders, normalized T-cell clonal expansion was also low.

Here immunoSEQ multiplex PCR was the method, and the copy in TCRdb shows in-frame clones only, minus some. The table shows roughly 100,000 clones, with 87% occurring only once. This specimen was CD4+ or CD8+ T cells sorted from blood, taken in a trial of the OX40 agonist ivuxolimab. This clonotype was sampled from an adult with an advanced solid tumor such as melanoma, head and neck, liver or kidney cancer. The chain couples TRBV5-6 to TRBJ2-7; 11 bases are a match to TRBD2. In DNA, the CDR3 is TGTGCCAGCAGATTTAGCGGGGGGGTCCACGAGCAGTACTTC. Encoded protein: CASRFSGGVHEQYF.